This T cell receptor beta chain was identified during a study of T-cell memory formation after mild COVID-19. Overall study: Across donors, TCR clusters were largely donor specific.

This clonotype was detected only a few times. CDR3 length: 15 amino acids. The V gene end was trimmed by 2 bases and the J gene end by 2 bases; junction bases not matched to a gene: 2. Germline loops: CDR1 SGHTA, CDR2 FQGNSA. MiXCR was run by TCRdb on the 5' RACE reads, yielding one entry per CDR3 protein. The table shows a few hundred thousand distinct CDR3 sequences, with 25% occurring only once. Source material: PBMCs or a T cell subset sorted from them (not recorded which). V and J are TRBV7-2 and TRBJ2-5, with 10 bases that match TRBD2. This TCR was recovered from an adult woman who had mild COVID-19 (a few samples of this study predate the infection). Cell type and time point are not known. CDR3 sequence: CASSLLTSGQETQYF. In nucleotides, the CDR3 is TGTGCCAGCAGCTTATTGACTAGCGGGCAAGAGACCCAGTACTTC. Full variable domain (remainder filled in from reference TRBV7-2 and TRBJ2-5): GAGVSQSPSNKVTEKGKDVELRCDPISGHTALYWYRQSLGQGLEFLIYFQGNSAPDKSGLPSDRFSAERTGGSVSTLTIQRTQQEDSAVYLCASSLLTSGQETQYFGPGTRLLVL.